This T cell receptor beta chain was documented in a study of cytomegalovirus exposure and HLA in healthy donors. Study observations and caveats: Some public TCRs appeared in many individuals, while most sequences were rare. Reportedly, diagnosis of cytomegalovirus status by the classifier showed high specificity and sensitivity.

Separate from the approximately 670-subject first cohort was the roughly 130-subject validation cohort, to which the donors belonged. Repertoires were generated with immunoSEQ multiplex PCR, while TCRdb's copy carries only in-frame clones and drops some. The table records some 310,000 clones, around 90% of them present only once. The CDR3 runs to 16 residues. Trimming pared 8 bases from V and 6 bases from J, leaving 23 bases between. Germline V gene lookup returns CDR1 ENHRY and CDR2 SYGVKD. As regards this clone: The target antigen is unknown.

The sequence came from a man under 40 in good health and CMV-seronegative. This chain links TRBV10-3 with TRBJ2-1; TRBD1 might be the D (5 bases). What was sequenced was PBMCs. This chain's CDR3 is CAIPVFRPRDPNEQFF. The CDR3 region has the DNA TGTGCCATCCCCGTTTTCAGGCCCAGGGATCCCAATGAGCAGTTCTTC.